This T cell receptor (beta chain) was captured by sequencing in a study of PD-1 blockade in classical Hodgkin lymphoma. Brentuximab vedotin exposure varied, and every patient relapsed after autologous stem cell transplantation. About this clone itself: What it binds is not known.

Assay used: immunoSEQ multiplex PCR; TCRdb lists only in-frame clones, some missing. The sample has over 60,000 clones, 70% to 80% seen once. Overall study results and limits: Lower baseline TCR diversity was reported for newly diagnosed patients than for healthy donors. A significant rise in TCR diversity was seen by C4D1 for CD4+ cells but not for CD8+ cells. Newly diagnosed patients had diversity similar to the baseline diversity of complete responders.

There are 14 residues in the CDR3. Looked up from germline, CDR1 is SEHNR and CDR2 is FQNEAQ (reference sequence). V was clipped by 5 bases and J by 4 bases; unmatched bases: 5. This chain joins TRBV7-9 and TRBJ2-7; TRBD1 agrees at 10 bases. This sequence originates from a human donor with classical Hodgkin lymphoma. The starting material was peripheral blood mononuclear cells (PBMCs), obtained before the second cycle of nivolumab. CDR3 region: CASSLTGGLYEQYF. CDR3 in DNA: TGTGCCAGCAGCCTGACAGGGGGCTTGTACGAGCAGTACTTC.